This TCR beta chain was identified during a study of metastatic and nonmetastatic thyroid tumors. About the study: Comparison of repertoires was carried out across blood and tumor or nodule tissue from malignant and benign thyroid patients.

Study results and limitations: It was reportedly found that TCR beta diversity was significantly higher in malignant thyroid tumors than in benign nodules, a difference seen in both blood and tumor samples.

The ends were cut back, 3 bases at V and 4 bases at J, with 13 bases in the middle. The germline gives CDR1 KGHSH, CDR2 LQKENI. The CDR3 is 14 residues long. All patients were treatment-naive before thyroid surgery. Turning to this clone: Its target is unknown.

Per the original data handling: Clinicopathological groups of papillary thyroid cancer showed CDR3 differences that were used to build a distant-metastasis classifier. Using MiXCR, TCRdb reanalyzed the PCR reads. These V and J calls derive from TCRdb rather than the authors' analysis. The data hold 30,000 to 40,000 clones, with 20% to 25% observed a single time. The chain links TRBV18 to TRBJ2-7; D uncertain. The origin of this receptor is a male donor with papillary thyroid cancer or a benign thyroid nodule (not recorded which). Some clones in this sample may be carry-over from other donors' samples. The specimen was tumor tissue. The CDR3 DNA is TGTGCCAGCTCACCTGAGGACCCAAGGTACGAGCAGTACTTC. Translation: CASSPEDPRYEQYF.